This T cell receptor (beta chain) came from a study of memory B cells and T cells in multiple sclerosis. Whole-study findings and limits: Clone-set sizes differed between compartments, so shared clonotype counts needed normalization.

CFSE-dim autoproliferating and CFSE-high non-proliferating T cells from unstimulated culture were sequenced separately. Some 50 million CFSE-labeled PBMCs were cultured less than eight days unstimulated, then replicate wells were pooled. PBMCs were labeled with around 0.55 uM CFSE and cultured without exogenous stimuli. The trim removed 0 bases at V and 4 bases at J, leaving 7 bases unmatched. The length of the CDR3 is 16 residues. Germline lookup yields CDR1 MGHRA and CDR2 YSYEKL. The table came from immunoSEQ multiplex PCR; TCRdb's copy has only in-frame clones and leaves some out. The profile shows around 50,000 clones, more than 65% of them singletons. This clone came up once. What it binds is not known.

The sequence came from a human donor with multiple sclerosis. Sample: PBMCs from blood kept in culture. J is TRBJ1-2 and V is TRBV4-1; TRBD1 matches 8 bases. CDR3 in DNA: TGCGCCAGCAGCCAAGATTCAGGGGGCAGTATCTATGGCTACACCTTC. It is translated as CASSQDSGGSIYGYTF.